This is a list of T cell receptor beta chains from one sample in a study of T cell clonotyping in hematopoietic cell transplantation. Libraries were prepared by immunoSEQ multiplex PCR; TCRdb keeps only in-frame clonotypes and omits some of them. Among roughly 30,000 clones listed, around 90% were seen once. This sample comprised PBMCs, obtained 100 days after allogeneic stem cell transplant. These receptors originate from a female patient aged 50 to 60 who had an allogeneic stem cell transplant from a related donor, so the T cells may come from the graft donor. Some clones in this sample may be carry-over from other donors' samples. CDR3s include the opening cysteine and the closing phenylalanine or tryptophan. D genes are given only for firm matches. Only some rows state a clone size, as once, few, many or a class for expanded clones.

D gene | J gene | clone size | V gene | CDR3 protein | CDR3 DNA
NA | TRBJ1-3 | NA | TRBV6-5 | CASITSSGNTIYF | TGTGCCAGCATCACTAGCTCTGGAAACACCATATATTTT
TRBD2 | TRBJ2-3 | once | TRBV27 | CASSLTLAGGPGDTQYF | TGTGCCAGCAGTTTAACCCTAGCGGGGGGCCCTGGAGATACGCAGTATTTT
TRBD2 | TRBJ2-4 | NA | TRBV2 | CASPGLAGGLENIQYF | TGTGCCAGCCCGGGACTAGCGGGGGGGCTCGAAAACATTCAGTACTTC
TRBD1 | TRBJ2-7 | NA | TRBV15 | CATSHGTGADEQYF | TGTGCCACCAGCCATGGGACAGGGGCCGACGAGCAGTACTTC
NA | TRBJ1-1 | NA | TRBV4-2 | CASSQLGVLSTEAFF | TGTGCCAGCAGCCAACTGGGGGTATTAAGTACTGAAGCTTTCTTT
NA | TRBJ1-1 | once | TRBV9 | CASSTTVNTEAFF | TGTGCCAGCAGCACTACAGTGAACACTGAAGCTTTCTTT
TRBD1 | TRBJ1-1 | NA | TRBV13 | CASSLDRGFEAFF | TGTGCCAGCAGTTTGGACAGGGGGTTTGAAGCTTTCTTT
TRBD2 | TRBJ2-3 | NA | TRBV19 | CASSKGAGGPPDTQYF | TGTGCCAGTAGCAAAGGGGCGGGGGGCCCGCCGGATACGCAGTATTTT
NA | TRBJ2-7 | NA | TRBV5-1 | CASSLEMAGYEQYF | TGCGCCAGCAGCTTGGAAATGGCCGGCTACGAGCAGTACTTC
TRBD2 | TRBJ2-1 | NA | TRBV2 | CASSGEAGGYSEQFF | TGTGCCAGCAGTGGGGAGGCGGGAGGGTACTCTGAGCAGTTCTTC
TRBD2 | TRBJ2-3 | NA | TRBV30 | CALEASGGASDTQYF | TGTGCTTTAGAGGCTAGCGGGGGGGCATCCGATACGCAGTATTTT
NA | TRBJ2-3 | NA | TRBV6-5 | CASSYLGQGETDTQYF | TGTGCCAGCAGTTATCTTGGCCAGGGCGAGACAGATACGCAGTATTTT
NA | TRBJ2-3 | NA | TRBV14 | CASSQVPSDTQYF | TGTGCCAGCAGCCAAGTCCCCTCAGATACGCAGTATTTT
NA | TRBJ1-1 | NA | TRBV4-2 | CASSSRRRGVFSTEAFF | TGTGCCAGCAGCTCCCGTCGACGGGGAGTCTTTTCCACTGAAGCTTTCTTT
NA | TRBJ2-1 | NA | TRBV2 | CASQYYNEQFF | TGTGCCAGCCAATACTACAATGAGCAGTTCTTC
TRBD1 | TRBJ1-2 | NA | TRBV7-9 | CASSPAGQGGGRYGYTF | TGTGCCAGCAGCCCTGCCGGACAGGGGGGGGGAAGGTATGGCTACACCTTC
NA | TRBJ2-3 | NA | TRBV6-4 | CASSESLNTDTQYF | TGTGCCAGCAGTGAAAGTCTTAACACAGATACGCAGTATTTT
NA | TRBJ2-5 | NA | TRBV7-8 | CASSLARETQYF | TGTGCCAGCAGCTTAGCTCGAGAGACCCAGTACTTC
NA | TRBJ2-2 | NA | TRBV19 | CASSSYRTGELFF | TGTGCCAGTAGCTCCTACAGAACCGGGGAGCTGTTTTTT
NA | TRBJ1-5 | NA | TRBV6-5 | CASSPRGRGEQPQHF | TGTGCCAGCAGTCCCCGTGGGAGGGGGGAACAGCCCCAGCATTTT
NA | TRBJ1-2 | NA | TRBV5-8 | CASRDTARLGYGYTF | TGTGCCAGCCGAGATACAGCCAGGCTCGGGTATGGCTACACCTTC
TRBD2 | TRBJ2-1 | NA | TRBV19 | CASSPAGGPGEQFF | TGTGCCAGTAGTCCAGCGGGGGGGCCCGGTGAGCAGTTCTTC
NA | TRBJ1-6 | NA | TRBV30 | CAWSVLRSPLHF | TGTGCCTGGAGTGTACTCCGATCACCCCTCCACTTT
TRBD2 | TRBJ2-2 | NA | TRBV7-2 | CASSLQRGGLGELFF | TGTGCCAGCAGCTTACAGCGGGGGGGCCTCGGGGAGCTGTTTTTT
TRBD1 | TRBJ2-7 | few | TRBV5-6 | CASSLETTGFSYEQYF | TGTGCCAGCAGCTTGGAAACGACAGGGTTTTCCTACGAGCAGTACTTC
NA | TRBJ2-1 | NA | TRBV5-4 | CASSPRGGAYNEQFF | TGTGCCAGCAGCCCCAGAGGCGGGGCATACAATGAGCAGTTCTTC
NA | TRBJ1-2 | NA | TRBV30 | CAWSTVRGYGYTF | TGTGCCTGGAGCACCGTCAGGGGCTATGGCTACACCTTC
NA | TRBJ1-5 | NA | TRBV30 | CAWSSPRPGYNQPQHF | TGTGCCTGGAGTTCCCCCCGGCCAGGCTACAATCAGCCCCAGCATTTT
TRBD2 | TRBJ2-5 | NA | TRBV27 | CASSLSRGGGETQYF | TGTGCCAGCAGTTTATCCCGCGGGGGGGGAGAGACCCAGTACTTC
TRBD1 | TRBJ1-2 | few | TRBV2 | CASSALGTGDGYTF | TGTGCCAGCAGTGCGCTCGGGACAGGGGATGGCTACACCTTC
NA | TRBJ1-2 | NA | TRBV30 | CAWGLDYGYTF | TGTGCTTGGGGGCTGGACTATGGCTACACCTTC
NA | TRBJ1-4 | NA | TRBV7-9 | CASSSAGDSEKLFF | TGTGCCAGCAGCTCCGCAGGGGATAGTGAAAAACTGTTTTTT
NA | TRBJ2-1 | NA | TRBV5-1 | CASSLGGGYNEQFF | TGCGCCAGCAGCTTGGGGGGTGGGTACAATGAGCAGTTCTTC
NA | TRBJ1-2 | NA | TRBV19 | CASSVQLYYGYTF | TGTGCCAGTAGTGTACAGCTCTATTATGGCTACACCTTC
NA | TRBJ2-3 | NA | TRBV11-2 | CASSPTKRASTDTQYF | TGTGCCAGCAGCCCTACGAAGCGTGCTAGCACAGATACGCAGTATTTT
NA | TRBJ1-5 | NA | TRBV5-8 | CATQGVAQPQHF | TGTGCCACCCAAGGGGTGGCTCAGCCCCAGCATTTT
TRBD2 | TRBJ2-1 | NA | TRBV11-2 | CASSTLAGVGNEQFF | TGTGCCAGCAGCACTCTGGCGGGGGTGGGAAATGAGCAGTTCTTC
NA | TRBJ1-2 | NA | TRBV27 | CASSLSMTLGLGYTF | TGTGCCAGCAGTTTATCGATGACGCTGGGGCTTGGCTACACCTTC
NA | TRBJ2-7 | NA | TRBV30 | CAWAPITTLYEQYF | TGTGCCTGGGCACCAATAACAACTCTCTACGAGCAGTACTTC
NA | TRBJ1-4 | NA | TRBV4-1 | CASSSGQNTNEKLFF | TGCGCCAGCAGTTCCGGACAGAATACTAATGAAAAACTGTTTTTT
NA | TRBJ1-2 | NA | TRBV4-3 | CASSQDAGQGYTF | TGCGCCAGCAGCCAAGACGCAGGACAAGGCTACACCTTC
NA | TRBJ2-2 | NA | TRBV10-3 | CAIPLYGGSTGELFF | TGTGCCATCCCGCTGTACGGGGGAAGCACCGGGGAGCTGTTTTTT
TRBD1 | TRBJ1-4 | NA | TRBV27 | CASTPQGAHEKLFF | TGTGCCAGCACCCCACAGGGGGCGCATGAAAAACTGTTTTTT
TRBD1 | TRBJ1-2 | NA | TRBV18 | CASSPRGDSLIYGYTF | TGTGCCAGCTCACCTCGGGGGGACAGCCTAATCTATGGCTACACCTTC
NA | TRBJ1-2 | NA | TRBV7-9 | CASSSRGRGYTF | TGTGCCAGCAGCTCCAGGGGTCGCGGCTACACCTTC
NA | TRBJ1-3 | NA | TRBV5-6 | CASSRGESSGNTIYF | TGTGCCAGCTCCCGCGGGGAGAGCTCTGGAAACACCATATATTTT
NA | TRBJ1-2 | NA | TRBV19 | CAIRQARGRGHYGYTF | TGTGCCATCCGACAAGCTAGGGGCAGGGGCCACTATGGCTACACCTTC
NA | TRBJ2-7 | NA | TRBV23-1 | CASSQTGGRQYF | TGCGCCAGCAGTCAGACAGGCGGGCGGCAGTACTTC
NA | TRBJ1-5 | NA | TRBV19 | CTSSILGAHQPQHF | TGTACCAGTAGTATTCTGGGTGCCCATCAGCCCCAGCATTTT
TRBD1 | TRBJ2-7 | NA | TRBV4-2 | CASSQAGQAYEQYF | TGTGCCAGCAGCCAAGCGGGACAGGCCTACGAGCAGTACTTC
NA | TRBJ2-6 | NA | TRBV18 | CASSPSDGSGANVLTF | TGTGCCAGCTCACCAAGCGACGGCTCTGGGGCCAACGTCCTGACTTTC
NA | TRBJ1-6 | once | TRBV19 | CASSLLRGIGVSSYNSPLHF | TGTGCCAGTAGCCTGCTGAGGGGCATCGGAGTGAGCTCCTATAATTCACCCCTCCACTTT
NA | TRBJ1-4 | once | TRBV29-1 | CSGRVIANEKLFF | TGCAGCGGGCGGGTAATCGCTAATGAAAAACTGTTTTTT
NA | TRBJ1-1 | once | TRBV30 | CAWSGSNTEAFF | TGTGCCTGGAGTGGGTCGAACACTGAAGCTTTCTTT
NA | TRBJ1-1 | NA | TRBV25-1 | CASSELANVPTEAFF | TGTGCCAGCAGTGAATTGGCGAATGTTCCCACTGAAGCTTTCTTT